This T cell receptor (beta chain) originates from a study of blood T cell repertoires in COVID-19. The CDR3 runs 16 residues. With V trimmed by 0 bases and J by 1 base, 6 bases remained unmatched. In germline, CDR1 is SGHRS, CDR2 YFSETQ. The data were produced by immunoSEQ multiplex PCR, yet TCRdb's version contains in-frame clones alone and is incomplete. The sample carries 250,000 or so clones, 80% to 90% recorded once. The chain links TRBV5-1 to TRBJ2-7; 8 nucleotides agree with TRBD1. The sequence came from a woman between 35 and 50 years old who had recovered from COVID-19. The sequenced sample was peripheral blood. The CDR3 region is CASSLAGDRRSYEQYF. The CDR3 DNA sequence: TGCGCCAGCAGCTTGGCGGGGGACAGGAGGTCCTACGAGCAGTACTTC.